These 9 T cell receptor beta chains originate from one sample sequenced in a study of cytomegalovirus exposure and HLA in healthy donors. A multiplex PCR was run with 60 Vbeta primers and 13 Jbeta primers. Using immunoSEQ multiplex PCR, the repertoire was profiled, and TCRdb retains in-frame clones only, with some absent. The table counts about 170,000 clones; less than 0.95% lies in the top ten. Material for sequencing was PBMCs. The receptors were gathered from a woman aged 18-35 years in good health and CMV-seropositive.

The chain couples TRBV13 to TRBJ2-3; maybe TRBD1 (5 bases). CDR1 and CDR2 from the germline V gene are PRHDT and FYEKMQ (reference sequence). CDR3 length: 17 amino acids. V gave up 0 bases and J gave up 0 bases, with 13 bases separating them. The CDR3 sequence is CASSLGLGARSTDTQYF. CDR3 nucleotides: TGTGCCAGCAGCTTAGGTCTAGGGGCGAGGAGCACAGATACGCAGTATTTT. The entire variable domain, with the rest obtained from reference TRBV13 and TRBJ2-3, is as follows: AAGVIQSPRHLIKEKRETATLKCYPIPRHDTVYWYQQGPGQDPQFLISFYEKMQSDKGSIPDRFSAQQFSDYHSELNMSSLELGDSALYFCASSLGLGARSTDTQYFGPGTRLTVL.

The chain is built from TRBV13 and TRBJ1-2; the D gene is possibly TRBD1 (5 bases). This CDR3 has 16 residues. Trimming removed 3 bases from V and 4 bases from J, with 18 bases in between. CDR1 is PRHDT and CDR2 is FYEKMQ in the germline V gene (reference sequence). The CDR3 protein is CASSFFSKGPGYGYTF. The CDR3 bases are TGTGCCAGCAGCTTCTTCAGTAAGGGGCCTGGCTATGGCTACACCTTC.

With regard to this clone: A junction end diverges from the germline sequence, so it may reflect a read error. CDR3 sequence (DNA): TGCGTCAGCAGCTTGCGGGGCAGGGGCTACAATGAAAAACTGTTTTTT. Protein: CVSSLRGRGYNEKLFF. The J gene is TRBJ1-4, the V gene TRBV5-1; weak D call: TRBD1 (6 bases). Germline values: CDR1 SGHRS, CDR2 YFSETQ. The CDR3 covers 16 residues.

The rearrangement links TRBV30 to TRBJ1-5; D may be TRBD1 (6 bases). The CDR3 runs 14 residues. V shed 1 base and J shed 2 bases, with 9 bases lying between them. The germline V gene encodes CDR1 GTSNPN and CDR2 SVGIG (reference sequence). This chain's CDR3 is CAWSAQGGNQPQHF. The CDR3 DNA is TGTGCCTGGAGTGCACAGGGAGGCAATCAGCCCCAGCATTTT.

The CDR3 DNA sequence: TGTGCCAGCAGTGATCGGGACAAATGGGCTGAAAAACTGTTTTTT. This translates into CASSDRDKWAEKLFF. The V and J genes are TRBV2 and TRBJ1-4; possibly TRBD1 for D (6 bases). The CDR3 has 15 amino acids. Trimming took off 3 bases at V and 7 bases at J, with 15 bases between the two ends. CDR1 is SNHLY, CDR2 FYNNEI, per germline. Full variable domain (remainder filled in from reference TRBV2 and TRBJ1-4): EPEVTQTPSHQVTQMGQEVILRCVPISNHLYFYWYRQILGQKVEFLVSFYNNEISEKSEIFDDQFSVERPDGSNFTLKIRSTKLEDSAMYFCASSDRDKWAEKLFFGSGTQLSVL.

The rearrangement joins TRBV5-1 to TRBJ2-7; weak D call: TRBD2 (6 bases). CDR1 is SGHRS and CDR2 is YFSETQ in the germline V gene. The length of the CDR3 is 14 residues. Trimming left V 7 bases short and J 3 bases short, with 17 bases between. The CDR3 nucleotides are TGCGCCAGCGGGGCTGATGGGACTGGCTACGAGCAGTACTTC. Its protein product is CASGADGTGYEQYF. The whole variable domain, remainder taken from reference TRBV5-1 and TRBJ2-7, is KAGVTQTPRYLIKTRGQQVTLSCSPISGHRSVSWYQQTPGQGLQFLFEYFSETQRNKGNFPGRFSGRQFSNSRSEMNVSTLELGDSALYLCASGADGTGYEQYFGPGTRLTVT.

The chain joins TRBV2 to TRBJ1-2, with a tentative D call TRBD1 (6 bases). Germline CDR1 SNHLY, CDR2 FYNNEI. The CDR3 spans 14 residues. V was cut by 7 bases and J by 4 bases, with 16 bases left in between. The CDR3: CASTWDINSYGYTF. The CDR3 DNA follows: TGTGCCAGCACCTGGGACATAAACTCCTATGGCTACACCTTC.

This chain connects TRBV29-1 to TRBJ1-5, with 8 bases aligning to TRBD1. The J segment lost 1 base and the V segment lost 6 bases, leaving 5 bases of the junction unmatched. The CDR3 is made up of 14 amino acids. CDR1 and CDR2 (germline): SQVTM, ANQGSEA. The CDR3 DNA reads TGCAGCGTATCCAGGGGGCTCAGCAATCAGCCCCAGCATTTT. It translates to CSVSRGLSNQPQHF.

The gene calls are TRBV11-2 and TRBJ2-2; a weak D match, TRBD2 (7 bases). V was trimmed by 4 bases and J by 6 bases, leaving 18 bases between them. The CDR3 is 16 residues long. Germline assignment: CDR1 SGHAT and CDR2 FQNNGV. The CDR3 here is CASSSYLGAGAGELFF. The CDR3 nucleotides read TGTGCCAGCAGCTCCTACCTGGGGGCGGGGGCCGGGGAGCTGTTTTTT.